This TCR beta chain was sequenced for a study of response to subunit inactivated influenza vaccine. Findings and caveats of the study: It was the authors' suggestion that each seasonal influenza vaccination recruits few new T cells.

For this clonotype: The target antigen is unknown.

MiXCR, run by TCRdb on the RT-PCR reads, gives a single entry per CDR3 protein. In the table there are about 160,000 distinct CDR3 sequences, about 11% of which are singletons. V gave up 7 bases and J gave up 7 bases, with 17 bases separating them. The germline gives CDR1 MNHNS, CDR2 SASEGT. This CDR3 is built from 15 residues. The J gene is TRBJ1-6, the V gene TRBV6-1; TRBD1 is a possible D gene (6 bases). The specimen comprised non-naive T cells sorted from PBMCs, sampled more than 35 days after vaccination. The receptor's source is a man in his fifties or sixties who received an inactivated influenza vaccine. The CDR3 sequence: CASTYDRGENSPLHF. As DNA, the CDR3 is TGTGCCAGCACATACGATAGGGGGGAGAATTCACCCCTCCACTTT.